This T cell receptor beta chain was sequenced in a study of vaccination effects on CD4 cells after COVID-19. Profiled with immunoSEQ multiplex PCR; TCRdb holds only in-frame clones, not every one. The sample carries 37,000 or so clones, about two thirds recorded once. In regard to this clone: The antigen is not known.

When around 10 days of culture had elapsed, CD4+ T cells were isolated. Participants each got two BNT162b2 or mRNA-1273 vaccine doses. Testing of the vaccine recipients showed negative nucleocapsid antibodies and no prior SARS-CoV-2 infection. Half-medium exchanges with IL-2 medium took place on days 3 and 7. Germline CDR1 is LNHNV and CDR2 is YYDKDF (reference sequence). Trimming took off 0 bases at V and 5 bases at J, with 13 bases between the two ends. The CDR3 spans 15 residues. Study results and caveats: Only 1 of 255 vaccine-induced clones from healthy vaccinees cross-reacted with common cold coronaviruses.

This clonotype was obtained from a human donor who received a COVID-19 vaccine. The chain is built from TRBV15 and TRBJ1-1; a weak D match, TRBD1 (6 bases). Sequenced material: CD4+ T cells from PBMCs cultured without peptide, taken after COVID-19 vaccination. The CDR3 sequence is CATSRDRGAGTEAFF. The CDR3 DNA sequence: TGTGCCACCAGCAGAGATCGGGGGGCAGGAACTGAAGCTTTCTTT. Full variable domain (remainder filled in from reference TRBV15 and TRBJ1-1): DAMVIQNPRYQVTQFGKPVTLSCSQTLNHNVMYWYQQKSSQAPKLLFHYYDKDFNNEADTPDNFQSRRPNTSFCFLDIRSPGLGDTAMYLCATSRDRGAGTEAFFGQGTRLTVV.